The T cell receptor (beta chain) described here comes from a study of blood T cells in healthy people across ages (dated by TCRdb to the mid-2010s). Regarding the study in general: In model experiments, template switching captured roughly one uniquely barcoded TCR beta cDNA molecule for every two T cells. The study measured age-related changes in TCR beta repertoire diversity using deep sequencing normalized with unique cDNA molecular identifiers. Donors were grouped into four age groups: young (average 16 years), middle-aged (39), aged (over 55) and long-lived (approximately 81). To avoid experimental bias, donors of different ages were randomly spread across the sequencing lanes. The study analyzed two additional independent replicas of 1 million unique cDNA reads from the same blood draw for two donors, one aged 18 to 30 and one aged 80 or older. General findings and caveats noted by the study authors: Estimates of total diversity from one million sequenced T cells were regarded as lower bounds and underestimates. Compared with the aged group, more naive CD4+ T cells, fewer expanded clones and increased TCR diversity were shown by the long-lived group, suggesting age selection. Conclusive comparison of naive and antigen-experienced compartments was prevented by the profiling of bulk unsorted PBMCs. There was a strong correlation between observed TCR beta diversity and the percentage of naive T cells measured by flow cytometry. Donor CMV infection status was unknown, potentially confounding age-related changes in expanded clonotypes. As age increased, observed TCR beta diversity per million T cells dropped in a roughly linear way, and a significant reduction was already evident by age 40.

This clonotype has a count of ten or more. The antigen this receptor binds is unknown. No base qualities exist here, and no much larger clone lies one base off it. The donors were roughly 39 Caucasian individuals from Russia, aged roughly 6 to 90 years, who were systemically healthy. Each donor gave ten milliliters of peripheral blood, drawn into EDTA-treated Vacutainer tubes. Ficoll-Paque density-gradient centrifugation was used to isolate PBMCs, with at least 7 million per sample. Trizol reagent was used to extract total RNA from the PBMCs, yielding at least 5 micrograms per sample. Naive CD45RAhigh/CD27high T cell percentages were measured by flow cytometry on a PBMC aliquot from every donor. Libraries came from 5' RACE. The data were produced on an Illumina HiSeq 2500. A second PCR of 7 to 11 cycles was performed with a sample-barcoded 5' primer and a J-beta primer mix. A unique molecular identifier was introduced onto each TCR beta cDNA molecule by a template-switch 5' adaptor carrying 12 random nucleotides. At least 2.5 million CDR3-containing paired-end reads were obtained from each sample. All of the RNA was converted into first-strand cDNA using the Mint cDNA synthesis kit, with a TRBC-specific oligonucleotide serving as the primer. All cDNA was treated with uracil-DNA glycosylase and then went through a first 18-cycle PCR with the universal primers M1SS and BC2_uni_R. In the authors' own workflow: Each sample was normalized by randomly selecting 1 million high-quality reads, each carrying a distinct molecular identifier. Reads with shared molecular identifiers were discarded instead of being binned into consensus sequences. CDR3 identification, clonotype clustering and error correction used MiTCR with a Q25 quality threshold and the strictest error-elimination algorithm. Lower-bound total TCR beta diversity was estimated with a nonparametric unseen species model using Euler transformation. The public reads were run again by TCRdb, first through fastp at Q25 and then through MiXCR, and only productive beta chains were kept. Merged by CDR3 protein, the rows form single entries marked with the most common genes and DNA. TCRdb, not the authors, supplied the V and J calls. This sample gives around 1,700,000 distinct CDR3 sequences in total; roughly 27% of them show up just once. The ten most abundant clones make up 7.7% of the sample.

The germline V gene sets CDR1 to SGHTA and CDR2 to FQGTGA. Compared with germline, V lacks 2 bases and J lacks 4 bases; bases without a gene match: 4. The CDR3 sequence holds 14 residues, the cysteine and phenylalanine included. CDR3 DNA only is kept here, 42 bases in frame from base 1. The chain is made from TRBV7-3 and TRBJ2-5, and TRBD2 aligns with 7 junction nucleotides. This TCR was sampled from a woman under 40 in good health. Sequencing was done on a sample of blood. The CDR3 region: CASSLAGVSETQYF. Read as DNA, the sequence is TGTGCCAGCAGCTTAGCGGGGGTGTCAGAGACCCAGTACTTC.